The clone carrying this T cell receptor (beta chain) was seen many times. What it recognizes is unknown. Time point in this sample: newly diagnosed GD, antithyroid drugs for less than 3 months. From RNA extracted from PBMCs, the TCR library was made. V lost 5 bases, J lost 6 bases, and 8 bases stayed unmatched. This CDR3 has 14 residues. The record originates from a study of regulatory T cells in long-lasting Graves disease. Study-wide results and caveats: Persistent disease favored TRBV28, TRBJ1-2 and TRBJ2-5. Less diverse TCR repertoires were seen in persistent Graves' patients than in newly diagnosed ones.

iRepertoire HTBI primers and Arm-PCR of CDR3 regions built TCR beta libraries. TCRdb fed the multiplex PCR reads into MiXCR, producing one record per CDR3 protein. Among 400,000 to 500,000 distinct CDR3 sequences listed, over 15% were seen once. These sequences were also reported in another study, on T cells in Graves' hyperthyroidism and ophthalmopathy. This second report adds: The study used the HTBI primer set for a first-round RT-PCR of the TCR CDR3.

The rearrangement links TRBV12-3 or TRBV12-4 to TRBJ2-7; the match to TRBD2 covers 9 bases. This material consisted of peripheral blood mononuclear cells (PBMCs), taken at new diagnosis, from a patient treated with antithyroid drugs. This receptor was identified in a woman under 30 with Graves disease. CDR3 DNA sequence: TGTGCCAGCAGTCGACTAAGCGGGGGGTCCGAGCAGTACTTC. Its translation: CASSRLSGGSEQYF.